The 10 T cell receptor beta chains given below trace back to one sample, sequenced in a study of T cell repertoires in cytomegalovirus infection. TCRdb processed the reads anew with MiXCR; each CDR3 protein has one entry. The sample records a few hundred thousand distinct CDR3 sequences, over 7.5% being singletons. The sequencing input was PBMCs. All receptors come from a human donor in good health (CMV status not recorded). Some clones in this sample may be carry-over from other donors' samples.

This clonotype showed up just a few times. This chain connects TRBV6-8 to TRBJ1-2; D is unclear. The CDR3 has 15 amino acids. Germline lookup yields CDR1 MNHGY and CDR2 SAAAGT. Trimming pared 2 bases from V and 7 bases from J, leaving 17 bases between. The CDR3 bases are TGTGCCAGCAGTTACCGACCACAGTCTAGCCCTGGCTACACCTTC. Protein product: CASSYRPQSSPGYTF.

The chain is built from TRBV4-3 and TRBJ2-7; D unclear. In germline, CDR1 is LGHNA, CDR2 YSLEER. Trimming removed 0 bases at V and 0 bases at J, with 3 bases between. CDR3 length equals 13 residues. The CDR3 DNA reads TGCGCCAGCAGCCAAGACGGCTCCTACGAGCAGTACTTC. This translates into CASSQDGSYEQYF.

This clonotype was counted at least ten times. The chain joins TRBV11-3 to TRBJ2-2; D perhaps matches TRBD1 (6 bases). This CDR3 is 15 amino acids long. Germline CDR1 reads SGHNT; CDR2 reads YENEEA. Trimming cost V 5 bases and J 0 bases, with 10 bases left between them. The CDR3 DNA sequence: TGTGCCAGCAGCGTCAGGGGAGCGAACACCGGGGAGCTGTTTTTT. Translated: CASSVRGANTGELFF.

The CDR3, as DNA: TGTGCCAGCAGTTTCTACCGGGAAAATCAGCCCCAGCATTTT. Protein: CASSFYRENQPQHF. The chain employs TRBV28 and TRBJ1-5; no clear D gene. The ends were cut back, 3 bases at V and 4 bases at J, with 10 bases in the middle. Germline V gene sequence: CDR1 MDHEN, CDR2 SYDVKM. The CDR3 is made up of 14 amino acids.

This rearrangement joins TRBV7-2 to TRBJ2-2; TRBD2 aligns across 10 bases. This CDR3 region has 16 residues. Per the germline V gene, CDR1 is SGHTA and CDR2 is FQGNSA. With V trimmed by 4 bases and J by 7 bases, 9 bases remained unmatched. The CDR3 coding sequence is TGTGCCAGCAGCTACTATAGCGGGAGGTGGAACGGGGAGCTGTTTTTT. Protein: CASSYYSGRWNGELFF. Full variable domain (rest looked up from reference TRBV7-2 and TRBJ2-2): GAGVSQSPSNKVTEKGKDVELRCDPISGHTALYWYRQSLGQGLEFLIYFQGNSAPDKSGLPSDRFSAERTGGSVSTLTIQRTQQEDSAVYLCASSYYSGRWNGELFFGEGSRLTVL.

The table lists this clonotype with a few counts. This could be a read error, since a much larger clone is one nucleotide away. The chain combines TRBV11-1 with TRBJ2-6; no reliable D call. The V end lost 3 bases, the J end lost 3 bases, and 3 bases lay between the germline ends. This CDR3 comprises 13 residues. Germline-derived CDR1 and CDR2 are SGHAT and FQDESV (reference sequence). The DNA for the CDR3 is TGTGCCAGCAGCTTCTATGGGGCCAACGTCCTGACTTTC. This gives the protein CASSFYGANVLTF. The full variable domain, with the rest looked up from reference TRBV11-1 and TRBJ2-6, is EAEVAQSPRYKITEKSQAVAFWCDPISGHATLYWYRQILGQGPELLVQFQDESVVDDSQLPKDRFSAERLKGVDSTLKIQPAELGDSAMYLCASSFYGANVLTFGAGSRLTVL.

The table lists this clonotype with a few counts. This sequence joins TRBV6-5 and TRBJ2-5; 13 bases are shared with TRBD2. V dropped 2 bases and J dropped 3; count of bases not matched to a gene: 3. CDR1 is MNHEY, CDR2 SVGAGI, per germline. This CDR3 is built from 16 residues. CDR3 bases: TGTGCCAGCAGTTACCGAGGGACTAGCGGGGAAGAGACCCAGTACTTC. This gives the protein CASSYRGTSGEETQYF.

Details on this clonotype: This clone may be a read error of a much larger clone one base away. This chain connects TRBV7-2 to TRBJ1-1, with D possibly TRBD1 on 5 matching bases. The CDR3 length is 14 residues. Trimming cost V 5 bases and J 6 bases, with 16 bases left between them. The germline V gene encodes CDR1 SGHTA and CDR2 FQGNSA. The CDR3 region has the DNA TGTACCAGCAGCCCCCCGAGGGGTAGGGCTGAAGCTTTCTTT. It specifies CTSSPPRGRAEAFF.

This clonotype was found a few times. This chain joins TRBV7-9 and TRBJ2-1; unclear D gene. Germline V gene lookup returns CDR1 SEHNR and CDR2 FQNEAQ (reference sequence). The CDR3 has 12 amino acids. The V end lost 4 bases, the J end lost 15 bases, and 16 bases lay between the germline ends. CDR3 residues: CASSSYLESPFF. The CDR3 nucleotides read TGTGCCAGCAGCTCGTACCTTGAGAGTCCGTTCTTC.

This clonotype was counted between two and nine times. V is TRBV29-1 and J is TRBJ2-1; 8 positions match TRBD2. The CDR3 spans 13 residues. Trimming removed 6 bases from V and 7 bases from J; junction bases left unmatched: 8. In germline, CDR1 is SQVTM, CDR2 ANQGSEA. The CDR3 reads CSVPRTSPNEQFF. The CDR3 DNA sequence: TGCAGCGTCCCCAGGACTAGCCCTAATGAGCAGTTCTTC.